This entry lists 26 T cell receptor beta chains sequenced from one sample in a study of shared clonotypes between healthy human individuals (TCRdb year 2020). Library method: the immunoSEQ multiplex PCR assay. TCRdb holds this immuneACCESS table with in-frame rearrangements only. Some clones are missing; in checked studies, unresolved V genes explain under half, and the rest has no known cause. Here the sample has around 330,000 clones; under 80% occur a single time. 10% of the sample is in the top ten clones. The sequenced sample consisted of memory CD4+ T cells sorted from blood. The sample's cell subset or site label is to be understood as: CD45RA-negative fraction. Receptors originate from a man younger than 45 in good health.

This clone showed up just once. This chain joins TRBV7-3 and TRBJ2-1, with D uncertain. Germline values: CDR1 SGHTA, CDR2 FQGTGA. This CDR3 spans 13 amino acids. V lost 1 base and J 12 bases, leaving 13 bases between the germline ends. The CDR3 spells CASSLNRLSTQFF. CDR3 nucleotide sequence: TGTGCCAGCAGCTTAAACCGTCTGAGTACGCAGTTCTTC.

The sample holds many counts of this clone. The same CDR3 can be traced to other DNA sequences in this sample. The rearrangement uses TRBV10-1 and TRBJ1-4; 7 bases fit TRBD1. CDR3 size: 13 residues. The V gene's germline CDR1 is WNHNN and CDR2 SYGVQD (reference sequence). V was pared by 4 bases and J by 7 bases, with 3 bases of the junction left unmatched. The CDR3 here is CASSGQGSEKLFF. As DNA, the CDR3 is TGCGCCAGCAGTGGACAGGGCTCTGAAAAACTGTTTTTT.

For this clone: A much larger clone lies a single base off, so this may be a read error. The gene calls are TRBV6-5 and TRBJ2-6; D unresolved. Germline CDR1 MNHEY, CDR2 SVGAGI. CDR3 length: 14 residues. Trimming took off 5 bases at V and 0 bases at J, with 5 bases between the two ends. This CDR3 reads CASSESSGANVLTF. The CDR3 region has the DNA TGTGCCAGCAGTGAAAGCTCTGGGGCCAACGTCCTGACTTTC.

In this sample, this clone turned up a few times. The chain recombines TRBV4-2 with TRBJ1-2, with D tentatively TRBD1 (5 bases). The CDR3 is 15 amino acids. Germline V gene lookup returns CDR1 LGHNA and CDR2 YNFKEQ. V was trimmed by 4 bases and J by 4 bases, leaving 16 bases between them. In nucleotides, the CDR3 is TGTGCCAGCAGCCCCTCCGCCCGGGACCGCTATGGCTACACCTTC. Its protein is CASSPSARDRYGYTF.

The gene calls are TRBV7-2 and TRBJ1-5; a weak D match, TRBD1 (6 bases). CDR3 length: 15 residues. Germline lookup yields CDR1 SGHTA and CDR2 FQGNSA. V lost 0 bases, J lost 6 bases, and 12 bases lay in between. This CDR3 reads CASSLAPTGSQPQHF. The DNA of the CDR3 is TGTGCCAGCAGCTTAGCGCCAACAGGGAGTCAGCCCCAGCATTTT.

This clone occurred once. The chain has TRBV18 and TRBJ2-1, with TRBD2 matching 8 bases. Germline values: CDR1 KGHSH, CDR2 LQKENI. J was trimmed by 6 bases and V by 0 bases; bases with no gene match: 4. This CDR3 has 15 residues. The CDR3 DNA sequence: TGTGCCAGCTCACCACCTGGACTAGCACTCAATGAGCAGTTCTTC. As protein: CASSPPGLALNEQFF. The full variable domain, with the rest looked up from reference TRBV18 and TRBJ2-1, is NAGVMQNPRHLVRRRGQEARLRCSPMKGHSHVYWYRQLPEEGLKFMVYLQKENIIDESGMPKERFSAEFPKEGPSILRIQQVVRGDSAAYFCASSPPGLALNEQFFGPGTRLTVL.

The V call is TRBV6-1, the J call TRBJ2-4; 10 bases are shared with TRBD1. The CDR3 is 14 amino acids. Germline CDR1 MNHNS, CDR2 SASEGT. V lost 4 bases and J lost 7; bases outside the gene matches: 4. The CDR3 DNA sequence: TGTGCCAGCAGTGGCCGGGACAGGGGCAACATTCAGTACTTC. Translation gives CASSGRDRGNIQYF.

The rearrangement uses TRBV18 and TRBJ1-3; maybe TRBD1 (5 bases). Trimming took off 0 bases at V and 7 bases at J, with 10 bases between the two ends. Germline V lookup: CDR1 KGHSH, CDR2 LQKENI. This CDR3 is built from 14 residues. This chain's CDR3 is CASSPPSGSNTIYF. The CDR3 nucleotides read TGTGCCAGCTCACCACCGTCAGGGAGCAACACCATATATTTT. The full variable domain, rest sourced from reference TRBV18 and TRBJ1-3, is NAGVMQNPRHLVRRRGQEARLRCSPMKGHSHVYWYRQLPEEGLKFMVYLQKENIIDESGMPKERFSAEFPKEGPSILRIQQVVRGDSAAYFCASSPPSGSNTIYFGEGSWLTVV.

CDR3 DNA: TGTGCCAGCAAGGGTCCGGGCGGGAGATCCTACAATGAGCAGTTCTTC. It yields the protein CASKGPGGRSYNEQFF. V gene TRBV25-1 combines with J gene TRBJ2-1, with TRBD2 identical over 7 bases. V gave up 7 bases and J gave up 1 base; unmatched junction bases: 10. Germline V CDR1 and CDR2: MGHDK, SYGVNS. The CDR3 consists of 16 residues.

This rearrangement joins TRBV5-1 to TRBJ2-1, with D unclear. The CDR3 covers 15 residues. Germline V gene sequence: CDR1 SGHRS, CDR2 YFSETQ. Between the trimmed V and J ends, which lost 4 bases and 7 bases, there was a span of 18 bases. For the CDR3, the DNA is TGCGCCAGCAGCGCCGGGCCCCAGAGAGAAAATGAGCAGTTCTTC. As protein: CASSAGPQRENEQFF.

CDR3 sequence (DNA): TGTGCCACCCGGACGGCGACAACAGATACGCAGTATTTT. It translates to CATRTATTDTQYF. The chain carries TRBV6-6 and TRBJ2-3; D uncertain. V was clipped by 10 bases and J by 3 bases, with 14 bases between them. This CDR3 has 13 amino acids. From germline, CDR1 is MNHNY and CDR2 SVGAGI (reference sequence).

The chain is built from TRBV7-6 and TRBJ2-1; the D gene is possibly TRBD2 (5 bases). With 4 bases removed from V and 0 bases from J, the gap between germline ends came to 13 bases. Germline V lookup: CDR1 SGHVS, CDR2 FNYEAQ. This CDR3 region has 16 residues. The CDR3 is CASSSLARSSYNEQFF. The CDR3, as DNA: TGTGCCAGCAGCTCATTAGCGAGGAGCTCCTACAATGAGCAGTTCTTC.

This rearrangement joins TRBV5-4 to TRBJ2-2; D gene unclear. The germline V gene encodes CDR1 SGHNT and CDR2 YYREEE (reference sequence). CDR3 size: 15 residues. Trimming left V 5 bases short and J 0 bases short, with 11 bases between. The CDR3 spells CASRSDDTNTGELFF. CDR3 in DNA: TGTGCCAGCAGATCGGATGACACGAACACCGGGGAGCTGTTTTTT.

This chain joins TRBV7-2 and TRBJ2-7; D is uncertain. Germline lookup yields CDR1 SGHTA and CDR2 FQGNSA. The CDR3 is 13 residues long. V was shortened by 1 base and J by 6 bases, with 10 bases between the two germline ends. The CDR3, as DNA: TGTGCCAGCAGCTTAGATCTTAGTCTCGAGCAGTACTTC. Protein product: CASSLDLSLEQYF.

This clone was counted only a few times. This chain joins TRBV6-6 and TRBJ1-1; D possibly corresponds to TRBD1 (6 bases). With 5 bases removed from V and 3 bases from J, the gap between germline ends came to 16 bases. Germline V gene sequence: CDR1 MNHNY, CDR2 SVGAGI (reference sequence). CDR3 length: 15 residues. The CDR3 here is CASSPGRGWDTEAFF. The CDR3 DNA reads TGTGCCAGCAGTCCCGGGAGGGGGTGGGACACTGAAGCTTTCTTT.

The chain joins TRBV28 to TRBJ1-5; D perhaps matches TRBD1 (5 bases). The germline V and J ends were trimmed by 6 bases and 3 bases, with 6 bases remaining between them. The CDR3 runs to 12 residues. The germline V gene encodes CDR1 MDHEN and CDR2 SYDVKM. The CDR3 sequence: CASRTVNQPQHF. In nucleotides, the CDR3 is TGTGCCAGCAGGACAGTCAATCAGCCCCAGCATTTT. Filled out from reference TRBV28 and TRBJ1-5, the complete variable domain reads DVKVTQSSRYLVKRTGEKVFLECVQDMDHENMFWYRQDPGLGLRLIYFSYDVKMKEKGDIPEGYSVSREKKERFSLILESASTNQTSMYLCASRTVNQPQHFGDGTRLSIL.

This chain uses TRBV19 with TRBJ2-1, with 11 positions matching TRBD2. The CDR3 contains 19 residues. CDR1 LNHDA and CDR2 SQIVND come from the germline V gene (reference sequence). The V gene end was trimmed by 3 bases and the J gene end by 5 bases; junction bases not matched to a gene: 15. CDR3 nucleotide sequence: TGTGCCAGTAGTATTCTCATACATAGCGGGAGGGCAAGCCACAATGAGCAGTTCTTC. It is translated as CASSILIHSGRASHNEQFF.

The chain uses TRBV7-2 and TRBJ2-3; D is perhaps TRBD1 (5 bases). Trimming stripped 2 bases from V and 4 bases from J, with 13 bases between. The length of the CDR3 is 15 residues. Germline CDR1 and CDR2: SGHTA and FQGNSA. The CDR3 DNA reads as TGTGCCAGCAGCTTACAGGGCCCTGGGGCAGATACGCAGTATTTT. Protein sequence: CASSLQGPGADTQYF.

This clone was seen once. The chain carries TRBV7-8 and TRBJ1-1; possibly TRBD1 for D (5 bases). Per the germline V gene, CDR1 is SGHVS and CDR2 is FQNEAQ. V lost 2 bases and J 6 bases, leaving 16 bases between the germline ends. CDR3 length: 15 amino acids. The CDR3 DNA reads as TGTGCCAGCAGCTTACCCTCGGGGGTTCTGGCTGAAGCTTTCTTT. Amino acids: CASSLPSGVLAEAFF.

This clone was observed a few times. This chain links TRBV20-1 with TRBJ2-1; D is uncertain. This CDR3 has 11 residues. Germline assignment: CDR1 DFQATT and CDR2 SNEGSKA (reference sequence). The CDR3 nucleotides read TGCAGCCGTCCATTAGGCAATGAGCAGTTCTTC. It encodes CSRPLGNEQFF.

V gene TRBV5-6 combines with J gene TRBJ1-4; 7 bases agree with TRBD1. CDR1 and CDR2 from the germline V gene are SGHDT and YYEEEE. The V gene end was trimmed by 4 bases and the J gene end by 8 bases; junction bases not matched to a gene: 11. The CDR3 covers 15 residues. DNA for the CDR3: TGTGCCAGCAGCCGCCCGGGACAGAGCCAGGAAAAACTGTTTTTT. This sequence encodes CASSRPGQSQEKLFF.

The chain uses TRBV5-1 and TRBJ2-7; 12 bases map to TRBD1. There are 14 residues in the CDR3. Germline values: CDR1 SGHRS, CDR2 YFSETQ. V dropped 4 bases and J dropped 7; count of bases not matched to a gene: 6. CDR3 nucleotide sequence: TGCGCCAGCAGCGGGGGACAGGGGGCAAGAGAGCAGTACTTC. It is translated as CASSGGQGAREQYF.

J is TRBJ1-5 and V is TRBV7-2; unclear D gene. CDR1 and CDR2 (germline): SGHTA, FQGNSA. The CDR3 runs 13 residues. The germline V and J ends were trimmed by 5 bases and 4 bases, with 9 bases remaining between them. DNA of the CDR3: TGTGCCAGCAGCCCAAACATGAATCAGCCCCAGCATTTT. Translating it yields CASSPNMNQPQHF.

This clone was found many times. The genes are TRBV6-1 and TRBJ2-7; D not certain. CDR3 length: 14 amino acids. CDR1 MNHNS and CDR2 SASEGT come from the germline V gene. Trimming stripped 1 base from V and 3 bases from J, with 10 bases between. DNA for the CDR3: TGTGCCAGCAGTGAAGACGTGGGCTTCTACGAGCAGTACTTC. Its translation: CASSEDVGFYEQYF.

This sequence joins TRBV11-3 and TRBJ2-7, with 12 bases fitting TRBD1. The ends lost 1 base at V and 3 bases at J; junction bases unmatched: 4. The CDR3 spans 16 residues. The germline gives CDR1 SGHNT, CDR2 YENEEA. The CDR3 loop reads CASSLGGTGGFYEQYF. The CDR3 DNA reads as TGTGCCAGCAGCTTAGGAGGGACAGGGGGCTTCTACGAGCAGTACTTC.

The table lists this clone with a few counts. The chain employs TRBV5-6 and TRBJ1-2; weak D call: TRBD1 (6 bases). V lost 2 bases, J lost 3 bases, and 11 bases lay in between. CDR3 length: 14 residues. Germline CDR1 reads SGHDT; CDR2 reads YYEEEE. The CDR3 DNA reads TGTGCCAGCAGCTTTTGGTCAGGGGACTATGGCTACACCTTC. Its protein product is CASSFWSGDYGYTF.